The 19 T cell receptor beta chains below were found in one sample sequenced in a study of shared clonotypes between healthy human individuals. TCRdb keeps only in-frame clones here, not all; method: immunoSEQ multiplex PCR. The table has about 470,000 clones, roughly three quarters seen once; the top ten hold about 13%. Sequenced: PBMCs. These receptors came from a middle-aged woman in good health. Some clones in this sample may be carry-over from other donors' samples.

The V call is TRBV21-1, the J call TRBJ2-6. TRBV21-1 is a pseudogene locus. The CDR3 consists of 17 residues. CDR3 nucleotides: TGTGCCAGCAGCAAAGTGGGACGCCCCTCTGGGGCCAACGTCCTGACTTTC. Protein product: CASSKVGRPSGANVLTF.

V usage is TRBV20-1 and J usage is TRBJ1-1; D not resolved. This CDR3 has 10 residues. The V end was cut by 4 bases, the J end by 7 bases, with 7 bases between. Germline V gene sequence: CDR1 DFQATT, CDR2 SNEGSKA (reference sequence). The DNA for the CDR3 is TGCAGTGCTACAGTGAGTGAAGCTTTCTTT. Protein sequence: CSATVSEAFF.

The chain has TRBV9 and TRBJ2-1; 8 bases are a match to TRBD2. CDR1 and CDR2 (germline): SGDLS, YYNGEE. The CDR3 contains 13 residues. Trimming removed 1 base from V and 15 bases from J; junction bases left unmatched: 9. CDR3: CASSVKSGSKPFF. DNA for the CDR3: TGTGCCAGCAGCGTAAAGAGCGGGAGTAAGCCGTTCTTC.

The V call is TRBV5-1, the J call TRBJ1-2, with 7 bases lining up with TRBD1. CDR1 and CDR2 from the germline V gene are SGHRS and YFSETQ. The CDR3 is 15 amino acids. Germline trimming cut 3 bases from V and 3 bases from J; bases unmatched to any gene: 8. CDR3 loop: CASSSAGTADYGYTF. As DNA, the CDR3 is TGCGCCAGCAGCTCAGCCGGGACAGCTGACTATGGCTACACCTTC.

This chain joins TRBV6-1 and TRBJ2-6; possible D gene TRBD2, 6 bases. CDR1 is MNHNS, CDR2 SASEGT, per germline. V lost 6 bases and J 4 bases, leaving 13 bases between the germline ends. The CDR3 is 15 residues long. The CDR3 protein is CASRGLPSGANVLTF. CDR3 nucleotides: TGTGCCAGCAGAGGACTACCGTCCGGGGCCAACGTCCTGACTTTC.

The chain has TRBV30 and TRBJ1-4; 9 bases map to TRBD1. V was pared by 5 bases and J by 6 bases, with 1 base of the junction left unmatched. The V gene's germline CDR1 is GTSNPN and CDR2 SVGIG (reference sequence). The CDR3 consists of 12 residues. The CDR3 reads CAWGQGYEKLFF. Here the CDR3 DNA reads TGTGCCTGGGGACAGGGGTATGAAAAACTGTTTTTT.

The chain recombines TRBV5-1 with TRBJ2-7; 13 bases are a match to TRBD2. Germline CDR1 and CDR2: SGHRS and YFSETQ. This CDR3 comprises 15 residues. V was clipped by 3 bases and J by 4 bases; unmatched bases: 4. The CDR3 spells CASSWTSGSRYEQYF. In DNA, the CDR3 is TGCGCCAGCAGCTGGACTAGCGGGAGTCGGTACGAGCAGTACTTC.

The chain is built from TRBV19 and TRBJ1-5; 9 bases map to TRBD1. The J segment lost 2 bases and the V segment lost 3 bases, leaving 8 bases of the junction unmatched. This CDR3 is 17 amino acids long. In germline, CDR1 is LNHDA, CDR2 SQIVND (reference sequence). The DNA of the CDR3 is TGTGCCAGTAGTATCTCGACAGGGGGAGTTGGCAATCAGCCCCAGCATTTT. It yields the protein CASSISTGGVGNQPQHF. Looking up the rest from reference TRBV19 and TRBJ1-5 gives the full variable domain: DGGITQSPKYLFRKEGQNVTLSCEQNLNHDAMYWYRQDPGQGLRLIYYSQIVNDFQKGDIAEGYSVSREKKESFPLTVTSAQKNPTAFYLCASSISTGGVGNQPQHFGDGTRLSIL.

Only a few counts were recorded for this clone. The chain uses TRBV4-1 and TRBJ1-1; no clear D gene. Germline CDR1 MGHRA, CDR2 YSYEKL. The CDR3 runs 14 residues. Trimming pared 3 bases from V and 0 bases from J, leaving 8 bases between. CDR3 loop: CASSHAGMNTEAFF. DNA for the CDR3: TGCGCCAGCAGCCACGCAGGAATGAACACTGAAGCTTTCTTT.

The chain uses TRBV2 and TRBJ2-2, with 8 positions matching TRBD1. V lost 3 bases to trimming and J lost 4 bases; unmatched junction nucleotides: 4. The CDR3 sequence is 15 residues long. Germline CDR1 SNHLY, CDR2 FYNNEI. The CDR3: CASSDDRGGTGELFF. CDR3 DNA sequence: TGTGCCAGCAGTGATGACAGGGGAGGCACCGGGGAGCTGTTTTTT.

The V call is TRBV18, the J call TRBJ2-5; maybe TRBD1 (6 bases). V gave up 2 bases and J gave up 2 bases, with 12 bases separating them. This CDR3 comprises 15 residues. Germline V gene sequence: CDR1 KGHSH, CDR2 LQKENI. This CDR3 reads CASSPKTGRQETQYF. The CDR3 bases are TGTGCCAGCTCACCAAAGACAGGCCGTCAAGAGACCCAGTACTTC.

This chain connects TRBV7-2 to TRBJ1-2; D remains unclear. V lost 3 bases to trimming and J lost 1 base, with 6 bases between them. The CDR3 spans 13 residues. The V gene's germline CDR1 is SGHTA and CDR2 FQGNSA. CDR3 in amino acids: CASSFSLNYGYTF. The CDR3 DNA reads as TGTGCCAGCAGCTTTAGCCTTAACTATGGCTACACCTTC.

This clone occurred a few times. The chain has TRBV7-2 and TRBJ2-7; 8 bases line up with TRBD1. The trim removed 5 bases at V and 0 bases at J, leaving 6 bases unmatched. The CDR3 is 15 residues long. In germline, CDR1 is SGHTA, CDR2 FQGNSA. CDR3 sequence reads: CASSTGQGVSYEQYF. The CDR3 DNA follows: TGTGCCAGCAGCACCGGACAGGGTGTCTCCTACGAGCAGTACTTC. Full variable domain (missing parts from reference TRBV7-2 and TRBJ2-7): GAGVSQSPSNKVTEKGKDVELRCDPISGHTALYWYRQSLGQGLEFLIYFQGNSAPDKSGLPSDRFSAERTGGSVSTLTIQRTQQEDSAVYLCASSTGQGVSYEQYFGPGTRLTVT.

The rearrangement joins TRBV29-1 to TRBJ2-2; 7 bases align to TRBD2. From germline, CDR1 is SQVTM and CDR2 ANQGSEA. The CDR3 is 16 residues long. With 5 bases clipped from V and 0 bases from J, the junction kept 9 bases outside the gene matches. The CDR3 DNA is TGCAGCGTTCCATCGTCTAGCGGTACGAACACCGGGGAGCTGTTTTTT. Its translation: CSVPSSSGTNTGELFF.

The V and J genes are TRBV28 and TRBJ1-1, with 10 bases fitting TRBD1. Germline CDR1 is MDHEN and CDR2 is SYDVKM. The CDR3 extends over 11 amino acids. Trimming cost V 7 bases and J 9 bases; bases outside gene matches: 2. CDR3 region: CASMDRGKAFF. CDR3 in DNA: TGTGCCAGCATGGACAGGGGGAAAGCTTTCTTT.

In this sample, this clone turned up a few times. The chain employs TRBV27 and TRBJ2-7, with unresolved D. The germline V gene has CDR1 MNHEY and CDR2 SMNVEV (reference sequence). Trimming took 3 bases from V and 3 from J, leaving 15 bases between them. The CDR3 covers 15 residues. The CDR3 region is CASSFRFGQVYEQYF. The CDR3 nucleotides are TGTGCCAGCAGTTTTCGTTTTGGTCAGGTCTACGAGCAGTACTTC.

The J gene is TRBJ2-1, the V gene TRBV15, with a possible D match to TRBD2 (6 bases). The CDR3 totals 17 residues. Germline V gives CDR1 LNHNV, CDR2 YYDKDF (reference sequence). Trimming left V 0 bases short and J 3 bases short, with 15 bases between. CDR3 loop: CATSRDFELAGYNEQFF. As DNA, the CDR3 is TGTGCCACCAGCAGAGATTTCGAACTAGCAGGCTACAATGAGCAGTTCTTC.

Concerning this clone: In the same sample, other DNA sequences code for this CDR3. The chain combines TRBV27 with TRBJ2-5, with D possibly matching TRBD1 (5 bases). The CDR3 runs 13 residues. In germline, CDR1 is MNHEY, CDR2 SMNVEV (reference sequence). V lost 6 bases and J lost 2, with 10 bases in between. This CDR3 reads CASRVRQQETQYF. The CDR3 nucleotides read TGTGCCAGCAGGGTGCGACAGCAAGAGACCCAGTACTTC.

The chain is built from TRBV5-4 and TRBJ2-1; 9 bases agree with TRBD2. This CDR3 has 15 residues. Germline CDR1 reads SGHNT; CDR2 reads YYREEE (reference sequence). Germline trimming cut 4 bases from V and 6 bases from J; bases unmatched to any gene: 8. The CDR3 bases are TGTGCCAGCAGCCTGGAACTAGCGGGTGGCAATGAGCAGTTCTTC. Encoded protein: CASSLELAGGNEQFF.